The sequence of this T cell receptor beta chain was determined in a study of T cell responses to AZD1222 COVID-19 vaccine. The study, taken as a whole, reports: Spike-specific TCR breadth and depth were elevated following two AZD1222 doses. Targets within unmutated variant regions were reportedly found for nearly half of spike-specific TCRs.

Remarks on this clone: Its antigen is still unknown.

Germline assignment: CDR1 MNHEY and CDR2 SVGAGI. V gave up 6 bases and J gave up 6 bases, with 15 bases separating them. The CDR3 contains 14 residues. Produced via immunoSEQ multiplex PCR; TCRdb's table is partial and in-frame only. The sample yields 150,000 or so clones, around 89% seen once. The V gene is TRBV6-5, the J gene TRBJ1-5; D remains ambiguous. This clonotype originated in an adult in good health. Sequences were derived from peripheral blood, sampled on day 0 of AZD1222 vaccination. CDR3 in DNA: TGTGCCAGCAGGATGGGATACTCAGGTCAGCCCCAGCATTTT. Its translation: CASRMGYSGQPQHF.